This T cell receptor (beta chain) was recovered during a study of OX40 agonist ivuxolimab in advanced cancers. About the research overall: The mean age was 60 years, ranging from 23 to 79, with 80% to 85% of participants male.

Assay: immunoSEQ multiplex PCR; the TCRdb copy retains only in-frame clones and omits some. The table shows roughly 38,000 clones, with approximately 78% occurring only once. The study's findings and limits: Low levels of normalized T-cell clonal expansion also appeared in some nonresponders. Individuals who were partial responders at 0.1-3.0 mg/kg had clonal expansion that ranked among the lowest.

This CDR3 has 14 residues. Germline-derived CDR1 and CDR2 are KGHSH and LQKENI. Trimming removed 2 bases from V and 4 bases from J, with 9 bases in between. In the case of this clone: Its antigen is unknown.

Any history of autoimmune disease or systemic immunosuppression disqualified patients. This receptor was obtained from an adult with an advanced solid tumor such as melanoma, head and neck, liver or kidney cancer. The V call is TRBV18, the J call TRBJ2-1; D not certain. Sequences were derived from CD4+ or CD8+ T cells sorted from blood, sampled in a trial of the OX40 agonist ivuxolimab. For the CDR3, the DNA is TGTGCCAGCTCACCATCGGTACAGTACAATGAGCAGTTCTTC. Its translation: CASSPSVQYNEQFF.